This T cell receptor beta chain originates from a study of blood T cell repertoires in COVID-19. Study information: Both acute and convalescent COVID-19 samples were obtained from the United States, Italy and Spain.

J lost 7 bases, V lost 4 bases, and 6 bases had no gene match. The CDR3 length is 14 residues. The V gene's germline CDR1 is LGHDT and CDR2 YNNKEL (reference sequence). In the original workflow: Quantification of nucleated cells was approximated via reference gene primer amplification. Repertoires were generated with immunoSEQ multiplex PCR, while TCRdb's copy carries only in-frame clones and drops some. The DNA gave D and trimming, while V, J and clone size come from that table. Of about 82,000 clones listed, 81% are singletons. The J gene is TRBJ1-4, the V gene TRBV3-1 (or the pseudogene TRBV3-2); 7 nucleotides match TRBD1. Sequencing was carried out using peripheral blood. The sequence was collected from a man older than 75 with acute or convalescent COVID-19. The CDR3 protein is CASSLRQGFEKLFF. In nucleotides, the CDR3 is TGTGCCAGCAGCCTAAGACAGGGATTTGAAAAACTGTTTTTT.